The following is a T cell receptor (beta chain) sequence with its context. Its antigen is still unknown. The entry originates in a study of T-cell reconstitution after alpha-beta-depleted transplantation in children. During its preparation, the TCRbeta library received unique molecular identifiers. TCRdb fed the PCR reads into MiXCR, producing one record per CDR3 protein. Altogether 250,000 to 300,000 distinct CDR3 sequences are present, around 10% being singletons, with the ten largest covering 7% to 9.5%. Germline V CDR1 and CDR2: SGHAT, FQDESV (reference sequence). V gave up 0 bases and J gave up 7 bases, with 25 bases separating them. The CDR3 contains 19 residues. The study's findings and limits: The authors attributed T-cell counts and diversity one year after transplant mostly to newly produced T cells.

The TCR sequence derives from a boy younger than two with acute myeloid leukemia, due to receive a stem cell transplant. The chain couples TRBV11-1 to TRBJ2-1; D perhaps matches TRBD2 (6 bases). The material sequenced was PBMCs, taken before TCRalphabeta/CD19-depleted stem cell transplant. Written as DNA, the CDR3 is TGTGCCAGCAGCTTAGCCTTTTTGAGGGACTTTCCCTCGGGGAATGAGCAGTTCTTC. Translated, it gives CASSLAFLRDFPSGNEQFF.